Reported below is one T cell receptor beta chain. Its specificity is unknown. The V gene's germline CDR1 is LNHDA and CDR2 SQIVND (reference sequence). Germline trimming cut 5 bases from V and 1 base from J; bases unmatched to any gene: 6. The CDR3 totals 15 residues. The data belong to a study of OX40 agonist ivuxolimab in advanced cancers. Study information: Ivuxolimab, an antibody acting as an agonist of OX40 (CD134), was used to treat patients. Findings and caveats of the study: People who partly responded at 0.1-3.0 mg/kg had some of the least clonal expansion seen.

Data came from immunoSEQ multiplex PCR; TCRdb stores just in-frame clones and leaves some out. The sample yields tens of thousands of clones, around 87% seen once. The sample was CD4+ or CD8+ T cells sorted from blood, taken in a trial of the OX40 agonist ivuxolimab. The clonotype was recovered from an adult with an advanced solid tumor such as melanoma, head and neck, liver or kidney cancer. The gene calls are TRBV19 and TRBJ2-7; 9 bases agree with TRBD1. The chain's CDR3 is CASSYGQGISYEQYF. The CDR3 nucleotides read TGTGCCAGTAGTTACGGACAGGGGATATCCTACGAGCAGTACTTC.